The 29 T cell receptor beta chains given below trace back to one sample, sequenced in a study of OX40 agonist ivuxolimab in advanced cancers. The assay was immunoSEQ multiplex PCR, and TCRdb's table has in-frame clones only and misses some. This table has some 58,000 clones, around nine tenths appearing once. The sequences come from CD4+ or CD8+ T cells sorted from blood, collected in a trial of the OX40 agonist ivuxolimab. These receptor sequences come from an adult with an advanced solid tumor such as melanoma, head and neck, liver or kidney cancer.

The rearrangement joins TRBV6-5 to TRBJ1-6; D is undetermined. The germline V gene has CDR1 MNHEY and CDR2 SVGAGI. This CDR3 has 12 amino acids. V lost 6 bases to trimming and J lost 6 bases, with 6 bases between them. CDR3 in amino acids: CASRDGNSPLHF. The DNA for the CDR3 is TGTGCCAGCAGGGATGGTAATTCACCCCTCCACTTT.

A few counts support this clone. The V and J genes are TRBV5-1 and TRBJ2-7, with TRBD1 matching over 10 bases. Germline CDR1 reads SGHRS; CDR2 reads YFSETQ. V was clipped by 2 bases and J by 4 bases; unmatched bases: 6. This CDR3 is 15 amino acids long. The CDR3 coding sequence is TGCGCCAGCAGCTTCGGACAGGGGGTTGGGTACGAGCAGTACTTC. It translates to CASSFGQGVGYEQYF.

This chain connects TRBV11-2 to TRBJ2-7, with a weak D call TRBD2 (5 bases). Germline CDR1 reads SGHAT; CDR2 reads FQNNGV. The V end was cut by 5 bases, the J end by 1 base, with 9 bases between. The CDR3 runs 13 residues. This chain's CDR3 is CASSVSVSYEQYF. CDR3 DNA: TGTGCCAGCAGCGTTAGCGTGTCCTACGAGCAGTACTTC.

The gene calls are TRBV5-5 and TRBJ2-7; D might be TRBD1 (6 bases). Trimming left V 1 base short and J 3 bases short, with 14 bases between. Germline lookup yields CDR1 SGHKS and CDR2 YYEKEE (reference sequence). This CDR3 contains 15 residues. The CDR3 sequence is CASSLMLGTNYEQYF. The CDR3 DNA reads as TGTGCCAGCAGCTTGATGCTTGGGACAAACTACGAGCAGTACTTC.

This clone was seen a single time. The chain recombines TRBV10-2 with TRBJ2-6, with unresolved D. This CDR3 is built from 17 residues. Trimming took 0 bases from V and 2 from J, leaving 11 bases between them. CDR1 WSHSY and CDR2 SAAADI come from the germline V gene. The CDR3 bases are TGCGCCAGCAGTGAGTCTTCGGTGGCTACTGGGGCCAACGTCCTGACTTTC. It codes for CASSESSVATGANVLTF.

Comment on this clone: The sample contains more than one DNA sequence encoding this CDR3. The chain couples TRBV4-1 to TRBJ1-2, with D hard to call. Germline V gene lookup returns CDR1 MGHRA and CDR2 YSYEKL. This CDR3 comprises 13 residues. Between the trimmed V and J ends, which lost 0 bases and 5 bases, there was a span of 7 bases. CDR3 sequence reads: CASSQDRYYGYTF. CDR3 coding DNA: TGCGCCAGCAGCCAAGACAGATATTATGGCTACACCTTC.

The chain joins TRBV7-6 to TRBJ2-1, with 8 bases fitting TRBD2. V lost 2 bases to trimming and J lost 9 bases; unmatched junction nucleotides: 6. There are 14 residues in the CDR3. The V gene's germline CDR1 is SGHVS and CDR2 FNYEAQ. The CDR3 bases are TGTGCCAGCAGCTTATATGAACGGGGGGGTGAGCAGTTCTTC. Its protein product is CASSLYERGGEQFF.

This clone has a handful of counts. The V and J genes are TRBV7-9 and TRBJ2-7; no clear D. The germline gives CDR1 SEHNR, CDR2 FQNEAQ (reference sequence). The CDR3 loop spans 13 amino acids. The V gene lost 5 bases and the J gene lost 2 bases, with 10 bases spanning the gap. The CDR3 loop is CASSTPFTYEQYF. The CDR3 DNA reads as TGTGCCAGCAGCACCCCATTTACCTACGAGCAGTACTTC.

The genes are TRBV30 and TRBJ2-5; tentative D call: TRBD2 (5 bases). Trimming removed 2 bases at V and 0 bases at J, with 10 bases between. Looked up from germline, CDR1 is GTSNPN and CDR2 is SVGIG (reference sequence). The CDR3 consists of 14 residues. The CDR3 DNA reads TGTGCCTGGAGTAGTTCGGGGTACCAAGAGACCCAGTACTTC. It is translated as CAWSSSGYQETQYF.

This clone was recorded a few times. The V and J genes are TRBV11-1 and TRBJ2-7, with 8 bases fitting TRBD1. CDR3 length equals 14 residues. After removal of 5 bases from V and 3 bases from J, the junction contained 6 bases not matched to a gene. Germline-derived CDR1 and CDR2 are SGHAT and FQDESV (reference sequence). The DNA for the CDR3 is TGTGCCAGCAGCCACCCGGGACAGGTCTACGAGCAGTACTTC. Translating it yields CASSHPGQVYEQYF.

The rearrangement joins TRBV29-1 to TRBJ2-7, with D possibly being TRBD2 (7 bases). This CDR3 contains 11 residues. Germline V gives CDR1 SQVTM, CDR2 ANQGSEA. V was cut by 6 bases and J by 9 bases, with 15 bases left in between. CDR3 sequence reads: CSVPLGGVQYF. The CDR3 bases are TGCAGCGTCCCTCTAGGGGGGGTGCAGTACTTC.

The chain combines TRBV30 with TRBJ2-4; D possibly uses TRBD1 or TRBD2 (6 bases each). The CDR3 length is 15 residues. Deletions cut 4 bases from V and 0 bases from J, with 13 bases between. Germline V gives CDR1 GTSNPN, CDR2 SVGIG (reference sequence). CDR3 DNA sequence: TGTGCCTGGAATAGGGGGACTTTAGCCAAAAACATTCAGTACTTC. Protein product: CAWNRGTLAKNIQYF.

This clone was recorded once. In DNA, the CDR3 is TGTGCCAGCAGCTTAAGTCCCGGACAGGGTCCGGACAATGAGCAGTTCTTC. Its protein is CASSLSPGQGPDNEQFF. The J gene is TRBJ2-1, the V gene TRBV11-2; 8 bases match TRBD1. The CDR3 length is 17 residues. In germline, CDR1 is SGHAT, CDR2 FQNNGV. V lost 2 bases to trimming and J lost 5 bases; unmatched junction nucleotides: 11.

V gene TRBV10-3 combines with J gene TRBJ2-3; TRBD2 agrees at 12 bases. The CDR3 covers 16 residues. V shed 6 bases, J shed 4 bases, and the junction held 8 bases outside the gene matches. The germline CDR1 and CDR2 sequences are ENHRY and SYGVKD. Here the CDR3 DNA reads TGTGCCATCAGAAATCTAGCGGGAGGGCTTCCAGATACGCAGTATTTT. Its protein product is CAIRNLAGGLPDTQYF.

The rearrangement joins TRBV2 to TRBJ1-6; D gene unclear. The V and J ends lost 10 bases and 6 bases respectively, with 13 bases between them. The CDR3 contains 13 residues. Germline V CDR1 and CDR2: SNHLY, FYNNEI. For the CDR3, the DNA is TGTGCCACTACGACGGCCAGTAATTCACCCCTCCACTTT. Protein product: CATTTASNSPLHF.

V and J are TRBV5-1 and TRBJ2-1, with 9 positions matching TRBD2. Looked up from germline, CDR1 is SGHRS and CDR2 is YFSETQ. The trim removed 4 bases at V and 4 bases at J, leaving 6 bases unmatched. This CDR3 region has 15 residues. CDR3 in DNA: TGCGCCAGCAGCAAGGGGACTAGCTTGTACAATGAGCAGTTCTTC. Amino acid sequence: CASSKGTSLYNEQFF.

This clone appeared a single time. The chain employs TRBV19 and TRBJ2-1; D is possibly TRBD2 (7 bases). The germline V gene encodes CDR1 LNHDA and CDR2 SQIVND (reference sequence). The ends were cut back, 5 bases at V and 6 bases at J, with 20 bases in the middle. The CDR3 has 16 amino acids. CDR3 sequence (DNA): TGTGCCAGTAGTCGGGCAGGAAAGGGAGGGGGCAATGAGCAGTTCTTC. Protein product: CASSRAGKGGGNEQFF.

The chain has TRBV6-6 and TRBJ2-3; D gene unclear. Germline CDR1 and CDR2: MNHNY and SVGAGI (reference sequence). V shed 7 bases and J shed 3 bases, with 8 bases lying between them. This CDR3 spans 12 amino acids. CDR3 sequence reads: CASTLETDTQYF. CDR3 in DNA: TGTGCCAGCACCCTCGAAACAGATACGCAGTATTTT.

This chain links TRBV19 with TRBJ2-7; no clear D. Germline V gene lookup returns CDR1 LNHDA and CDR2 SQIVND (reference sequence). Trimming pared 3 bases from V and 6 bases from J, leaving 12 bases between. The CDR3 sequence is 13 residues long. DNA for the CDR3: TGTGCCAGTAGTATGGACCCTTTCGGCGAGCAGTACTTC. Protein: CASSMDPFGEQYF.

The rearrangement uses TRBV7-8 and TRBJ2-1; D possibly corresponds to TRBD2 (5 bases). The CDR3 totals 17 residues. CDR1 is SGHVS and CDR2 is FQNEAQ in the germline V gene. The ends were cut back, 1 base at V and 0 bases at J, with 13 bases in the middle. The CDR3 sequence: CASSLEVSASSYNEQFF. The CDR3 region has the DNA TGTGCCAGCAGCTTAGAGGTTAGCGCGAGCTCCTACAATGAGCAGTTCTTC.

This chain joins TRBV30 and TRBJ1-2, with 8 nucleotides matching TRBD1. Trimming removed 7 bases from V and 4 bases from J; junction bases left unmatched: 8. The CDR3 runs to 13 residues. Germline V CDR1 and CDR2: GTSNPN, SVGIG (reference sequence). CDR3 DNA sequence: TGTGCCTTGTCCCGGGACAGGCCCTATGGCTACACCTTC. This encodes CALSRDRPYGYTF. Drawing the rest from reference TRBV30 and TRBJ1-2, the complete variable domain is SQTIHQWPATLVQPVGSPLSLECTVEGTSNPNLYWYRQAAGRGLQLLFYSVGIGQISSEVPQNLSASRPQDRQFILSSKKLLLSDSGFYLCALSRDRPYGYTFGSGTRLTVV.

CDR3 residues: CASSVGRSSYEQYF. In DNA, the CDR3 is TGTGCCAGCAGCGTAGGTAGGAGCTCCTACGAGCAGTACTTC. The rearrangement joins TRBV9 to TRBJ2-7, with unresolved D. V dropped 0 bases and J dropped 0 bases, with 7 bases sitting between them. The CDR3 has 14 amino acids. Per the germline V gene, CDR1 is SGDLS and CDR2 is YYNGEE.

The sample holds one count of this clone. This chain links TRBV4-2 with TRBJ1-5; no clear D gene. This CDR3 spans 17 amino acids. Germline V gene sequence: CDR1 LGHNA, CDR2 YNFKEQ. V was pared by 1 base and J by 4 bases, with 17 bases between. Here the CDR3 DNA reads TGTGCCAGCAGCCAAGTCTGGCATCGGGTCAAAAATCAGCCCCAGCATTTT. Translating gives CASSQVWHRVKNQPQHF.

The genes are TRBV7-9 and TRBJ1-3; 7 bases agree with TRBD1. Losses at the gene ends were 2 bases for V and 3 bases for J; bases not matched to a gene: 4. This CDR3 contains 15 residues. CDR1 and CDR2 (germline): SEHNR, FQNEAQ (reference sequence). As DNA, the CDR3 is TGTGCCAGCAGCTTAACGGGACAGATTGGAAACACCATATATTTT. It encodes CASSLTGQIGNTIYF.

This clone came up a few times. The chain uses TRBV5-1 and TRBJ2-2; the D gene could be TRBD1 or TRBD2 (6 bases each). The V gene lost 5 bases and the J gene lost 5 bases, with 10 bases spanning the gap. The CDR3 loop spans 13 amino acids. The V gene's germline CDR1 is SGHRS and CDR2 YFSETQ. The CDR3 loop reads CASSGGQTGELFF. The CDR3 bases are TGCGCCAGCAGTGGGGGGCAAACCGGGGAGCTGTTTTTT.

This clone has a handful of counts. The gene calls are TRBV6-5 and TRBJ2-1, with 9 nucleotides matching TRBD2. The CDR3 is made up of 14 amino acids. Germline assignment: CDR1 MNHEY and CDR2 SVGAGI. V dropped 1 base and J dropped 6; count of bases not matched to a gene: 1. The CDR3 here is CASSYWREGNEQFF. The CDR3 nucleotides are TGTGCCAGCAGTTACTGGCGGGAGGGCAATGAGCAGTTCTTC.

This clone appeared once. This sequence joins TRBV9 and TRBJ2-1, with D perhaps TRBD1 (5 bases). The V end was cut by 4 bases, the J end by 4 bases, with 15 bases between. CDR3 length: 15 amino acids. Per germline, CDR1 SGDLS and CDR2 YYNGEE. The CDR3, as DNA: TGTGCCAGCAGCTCCCGCGATCGACAGTACAATGAGCAGTTCTTC. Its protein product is CASSSRDRQYNEQFF.

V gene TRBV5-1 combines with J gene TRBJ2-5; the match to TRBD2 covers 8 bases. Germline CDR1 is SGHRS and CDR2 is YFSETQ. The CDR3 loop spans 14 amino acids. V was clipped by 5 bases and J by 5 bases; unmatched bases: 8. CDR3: CASRAGASTETQYF. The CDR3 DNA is TGCGCCAGCAGAGCGGGAGCAAGTACGGAGACCCAGTACTTC.

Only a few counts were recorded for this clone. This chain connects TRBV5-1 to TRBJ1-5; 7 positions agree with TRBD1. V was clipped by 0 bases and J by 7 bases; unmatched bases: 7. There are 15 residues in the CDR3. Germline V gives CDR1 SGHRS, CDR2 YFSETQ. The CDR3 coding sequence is TGCGCCAGCAGCTTGGAGCCAGGGGGGGACCAGCCCCAGCATTTT. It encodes CASSLEPGGDQPQHF. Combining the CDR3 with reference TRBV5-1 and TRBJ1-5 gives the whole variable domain KAGVTQTPRYLIKTRGQQVTLSCSPISGHRSVSWYQQTPGQGLQFLFEYFSETQRNKGNFPGRFSGRQFSNSRSEMNVSTLELGDSALYLCASSLEPGGDQPQHFGDGTRLSIL.